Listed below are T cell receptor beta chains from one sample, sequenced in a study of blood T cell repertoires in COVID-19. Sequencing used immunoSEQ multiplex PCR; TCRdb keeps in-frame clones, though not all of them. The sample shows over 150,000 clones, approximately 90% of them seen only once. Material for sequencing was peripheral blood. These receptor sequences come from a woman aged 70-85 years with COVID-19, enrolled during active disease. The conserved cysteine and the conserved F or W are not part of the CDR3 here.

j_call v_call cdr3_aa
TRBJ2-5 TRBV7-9 ASSLGQGMAETQY
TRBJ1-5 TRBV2 ASSRQGMDQPQH
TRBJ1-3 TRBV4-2 ASSLGGGGASGNTIY
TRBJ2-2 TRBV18 ASSVRDSGTGELF
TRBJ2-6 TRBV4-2 ASSQTGRLSGANVLT
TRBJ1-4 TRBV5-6 ASSLQTGGVATNEKLF
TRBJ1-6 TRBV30 AWSGTGSSYNSPLH
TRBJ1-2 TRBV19 ASSTSPFRDNYGYT
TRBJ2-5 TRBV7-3 ASSLGLQETQY
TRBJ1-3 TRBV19 ASGTGQGGSGNTIY
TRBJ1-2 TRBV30 AWSKENYGYT
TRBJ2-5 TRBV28 ASSSRDRGLEEETQY
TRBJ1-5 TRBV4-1 ASSQGEARDPNQPQH
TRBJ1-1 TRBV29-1 SVPYRVKAF
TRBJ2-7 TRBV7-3 ASSLTGTSYEQY
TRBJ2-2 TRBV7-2 ASSRAGAPNTGELF
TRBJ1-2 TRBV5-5 ASSLQGLANYGYT
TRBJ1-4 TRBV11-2 ASSQSGEKLF
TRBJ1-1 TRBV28 ASSLGGTATEAF
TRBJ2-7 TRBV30 AWRVSSGRREQY
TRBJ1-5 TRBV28 ASSPFRSNQPQH
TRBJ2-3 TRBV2 ASSPSFLGGTDTQY
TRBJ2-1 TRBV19 ASSIDRASYNEQF
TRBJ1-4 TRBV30 AWSTDGGNEKLF
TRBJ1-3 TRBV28 ASSPLLRGSGNTIY
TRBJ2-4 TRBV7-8 ASSLLGGTSGRMAKNIQY
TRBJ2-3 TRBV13 ASSLDRTDTQY
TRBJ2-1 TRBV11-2 ASSRGEGEQF
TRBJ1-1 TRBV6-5 ASSYSQSEAF
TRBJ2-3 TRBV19 ASSPGQPGTDTQY
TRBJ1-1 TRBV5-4 ASSARTGGNTEAF
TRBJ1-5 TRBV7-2 ASSVGWDRGTFQH
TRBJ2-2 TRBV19 ASSKTGGPGGELF
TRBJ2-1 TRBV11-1 ASSPPKIALYNEQF
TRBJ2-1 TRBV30 AWSVARDNEQF
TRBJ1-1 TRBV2 ASSELSGAEAF
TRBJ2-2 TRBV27 ASSFGSGLANTGELF
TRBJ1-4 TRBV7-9 ASSLGGAGNEKLF
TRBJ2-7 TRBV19 ASSRRTGIEQY
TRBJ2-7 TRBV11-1 ASSLYRGLYEQY
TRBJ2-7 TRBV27 ASSFIGQGLSFDEQY
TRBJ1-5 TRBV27 ASSPEGGDNQPQH
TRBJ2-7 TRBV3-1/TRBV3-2 ASSQGGGTGYSEQY